In its sample, the clone carrying this T cell receptor beta chain was seen many times. The target antigen is unknown. These data belong to a study of T cell repertoires in cytomegalovirus infection. Study-wide results and limits: There were carriers of CMV plus the relevant HLA, and cumulative public TCR beta family frequency identified them.

V trimming: 6 bases; J trimming: 2 bases; junction bases outside the gene matches: 8. CDR1 is DFQATT, CDR2 SNEGSKA, per germline (reference sequence). This CDR3 region has 15 residues. TCRdb analysed the reads with MiXCR anew, one entry per CDR3 protein. The sample records about 460,000 distinct CDR3 sequences, around 11% being singletons. The origin of this receptor is a human donor in good health (CMV status not recorded). Some clones in this sample may be carry-over from other donors' samples. This rearrangement joins TRBV20-1 to TRBJ2-5, with 11 nucleotides matching TRBD1. What was sequenced was PBMCs. CDR3 sequence reads: CSAQGQGARQETQYF. The CDR3 nucleotides read TGCAGTGCCCAAGGACAGGGGGCACGGCAAGAGACCCAGTACTTC.